The clone carrying this T cell receptor (beta chain) has a single count. These data belong to a study of blood T cell repertoires in COVID-19. The overall study: Both acute and convalescent COVID-19 samples were obtained from the United States, Italy and Spain. PBMCs, B-cell-depleted T cells, or T cells provided the cDNA or gDNA that made up the material.

Seattle's cohort entered during active infection and was followed longitudinally. In the authors' methods: The assay estimated nucleated cells by amplifying reference gene primers. TCRdb's table, derived via immunoSEQ multiplex PCR, lists solely in-frame clones and lacks some. V and J calls and clone size follow that table, whereas D and trimming were derived from the DNA. The sample lists roughly 250,000 clones, 80% to 85% occurring once. The CDR3 extends over 15 amino acids. The junction had 9 bases not matched to a gene; V was cut back by 2 bases and J by 5 bases. Looked up from germline, CDR1 is GTSNPN and CDR2 is SVGIG (reference sequence).

The clonotype originates from a person aged 70 to 85 with COVID-19, enrolled during active disease. Specimen: peripheral blood. J is TRBJ1-5 and V is TRBV30; the match to TRBD1 covers 7 bases. The CDR3 is CAWSHRGRGDQPQHF. CDR3 bases: TGTGCCTGGAGTCACAGGGGAAGGGGGGATCAGCCCCAGCATTTT.